These 3 T cell receptor beta chains came from one sample sequenced in a study of T cell responses to AZD1222 COVID-19 vaccine. TCRdb's table, derived via immunoSEQ multiplex PCR, lists solely in-frame clones and lacks some. The sample has 170,000 or so clones; roughly 88% are singletons. Material: peripheral blood, obtained 28 days after the second AZD1222 dose. These receptors all stem from an adult who received the AZD1222 COVID-19 vaccine.

The chain couples TRBV5-8 to TRBJ1-5; D is ambiguous. This CDR3 contains 12 residues. CDR1 is SGHTS and CDR2 is YDEGEE in the germline V gene. Trimming removed 2 bases from V and 5 bases from J, with 5 bases in between. The CDR3 reads CASSLADQPQHF. In nucleotides, the CDR3 is TGTGCCAGCAGCTTAGCGGATCAGCCCCAGCATTTT.

The genes are TRBV12-3 or TRBV12-4 and TRBJ1-2; tentative D call: TRBD1 (6 bases). There are 12 residues in the CDR3. V lost 4 bases and J 8 bases, leaving 11 bases between the germline ends. CDR3 bases: TGTGCCAGCAGTTCGGGGGGCCGAGGCTACACCTTC. Translated: CASSSGGRGYTF.

The gene calls are TRBV2 and TRBJ1-2, with 8 bases matching TRBD1. After removal of 8 bases from V and 4 bases from J, the junction contained 18 bases not matched to a gene. The CDR3 covers 17 residues. Germline V gives CDR1 SNHLY, CDR2 FYNNEI. Written as DNA, the CDR3 is TGTGCCAGCTTAGTAATCGGGACAGGTAACGCCTTCTATGGCTACACCTTC. As protein: CASLVIGTGNAFYGYTF.